One sample yielded the 15 T cell receptor beta chains listed below, sequenced in a study of cytomegalovirus exposure and HLA in healthy donors. The PCR used 60 Vbeta and 13 Jbeta primers. Sequenced by immunoSEQ multiplex PCR; TCRdb stores in-frame clones only, minus some. The sample yields some 120,000 clones, around 82% seen once. Sequencing was done on a sample of PBMCs. These receptors were taken from a middle-aged man in good health and CMV-seronegative.

V gene TRBV5-1 combines with J gene TRBJ2-1; D remains ambiguous. CDR3 size: 13 residues. Germline CDR1 SGHRS, CDR2 YFSETQ. Between the trimmed V and J ends, which lost 4 bases and 10 bases, there was a span of 15 bases. The CDR3: CASSLAPTGEQFF. In nucleotides, the CDR3 is TGCGCCAGCAGCCTCGCACCCACCGGGGAGCAGTTCTTC.

The chain carries TRBV6-5 and TRBJ2-5; D is uncertain. Germline CDR1 and CDR2: MNHEY and SVGAGI. The CDR3 extends over 15 amino acids. The ends were cut back, 0 bases at V and 2 bases at J, with 10 bases in the middle. The CDR3 DNA reads TGTGCCAGCAGTTACTCGCTTCCAGGACAAGAGACCCAGTACTTC. Translation: CASSYSLPGQETQYF.

V and J are TRBV5-4 and TRBJ2-5; TRBD1 might be the D (7 bases). Looked up from germline, CDR1 is SGHNT and CDR2 is YYREEE (reference sequence). The V end was cut by 4 bases, the J end by 4 bases, with 20 bases between. The CDR3 has 16 residues. CDR3 bases: TGTGCCAGCAGCCGAGACAGGGCCCGGGGGATAGAGACCCAGTACTTC. Translating gives CASSRDRARGIETQYF.

The genes are TRBV6-6 and TRBJ1-2; TRBD1 aligns across 7 bases. Germline-derived CDR1 and CDR2 are MNHNY and SVGAGI (reference sequence). This CDR3 contains 13 residues. V lost 5 bases to trimming and J lost 7 bases; unmatched junction nucleotides: 7. The CDR3 sequence is CASSVQGSGGYTF. DNA of the CDR3: TGTGCCAGCAGTGTACAGGGGTCAGGTGGCTACACCTTC.

The chain uses TRBV6-6 and TRBJ2-5, with D maybe TRBD2 (6 bases). CDR3 length: 16 residues. CDR1 and CDR2 (germline): MNHNY, SVGAGI (reference sequence). V was trimmed by 6 bases and J by 0 bases, leaving 17 bases between them. CDR3 nucleotide sequence: TGTGCCAGCAGGGGACGGGAGTTAGGGAACCAAGAGACCCAGTACTTC. Residues: CASRGRELGNQETQYF.

The chain uses TRBV4-3 and TRBJ2-3; D unresolved. V was shortened by 0 bases and J by 3 bases, with 13 bases between the two germline ends. This CDR3 has 16 residues. The germline V gene encodes CDR1 LGHNA and CDR2 YSLEER. CDR3 in amino acids: CASSQDVGDVTDTQYF. CDR3 nucleotides: TGCGCCAGCAGCCAAGATGTAGGAGATGTAACAGATACGCAGTATTTT.

V is TRBV2 and J is TRBJ1-5, with 8 bases aligning to TRBD1. Germline V gene sequence: CDR1 SNHLY, CDR2 FYNNEI. The ends lost 4 bases at V and 2 bases at J; junction bases unmatched: 1. CDR3 size: 14 residues. CDR3 residues: CASSGQGRNQPQHF. The CDR3 DNA sequence: TGTGCCAGCAGTGGACAGGGGCGCAATCAGCCCCAGCATTTT.

The V gene is TRBV6-6, the J gene TRBJ2-2, with 12 bases matching TRBD2. The CDR3 runs to 15 residues. V was pared by 5 bases and J by 5 bases, with 3 bases of the junction left unmatched. Germline lookup yields CDR1 MNHNY and CDR2 SVGAGI (reference sequence). CDR3 DNA sequence: TGTGCCAGCAGTATAACTAGCGGGAGGACCGGGGAGCTGTTTTTT. Amino acid sequence: CASSITSGRTGELFF.

V is TRBV4-1 and J is TRBJ2-7; TRBD2 matches 14 bases. The CDR3 is made up of 16 amino acids. V was pared by 0 bases and J by 4 bases, with 2 bases of the junction left unmatched. Germline CDR1 and CDR2: MGHRA and YSYEKL. The CDR3 sequence: CASSQDRTSGRYEQYF. DNA of the CDR3: TGCGCCAGCAGCCAAGATAGGACTAGCGGGAGGTACGAGCAGTACTTC.

V is TRBV27 and J is TRBJ2-5; TRBD1 matches at 7 bases. The last part of the DNA fits TRBJ2-7 better; the J call may be wrong. Germline-derived CDR1 and CDR2 are MNHEY and SMNVEV (reference sequence). The CDR3 extends over 13 amino acids. The CDR3 protein is CATRRQGPYEQYF. The CDR3 nucleotides read TGTGCCACCCGGAGACAGGGCCCCTACGAGCAGTACTTC.

The J gene is TRBJ2-1, the V gene TRBV15; D is undetermined. The CDR3 covers 15 residues. The V gene's germline CDR1 is LNHNV and CDR2 YYDKDF (reference sequence). Trimming pared 3 bases from V and 7 bases from J, leaving 16 bases between. CDR3 DNA: TGTGCCACCAGCAGCTACCTCGACTCCCCTAATGAGCAGTTCTTC. Translation gives CATSSYLDSPNEQFF.

V gene TRBV9 combines with J gene TRBJ2-1; D unresolved. The CDR3 runs 16 residues. The germline V gene has CDR1 SGDLS and CDR2 YYNGEE. V gave up 0 bases and J gave up 0 bases, with 10 bases separating them. The CDR3 coding sequence is TGTGCCAGCAGCGTAGGGTCAGATTTCTCCTACAATGAGCAGTTCTTC. Protein sequence: CASSVGSDFSYNEQFF.

The rearrangement links TRBV29-1 to TRBJ2-7; 8 bases map to TRBD1. This CDR3 region has 13 residues. The V gene end was trimmed by 7 bases and the J gene end by 4 bases; junction bases not matched to a gene: 9. Germline lookup yields CDR1 SQVTM and CDR2 ANQGSEA. CDR3 DNA sequence: TGCAGCGCGTCCGACAGGGGTGGTTACGAGCAGTACTTC. It codes for CSASDRGGYEQYF.

To note about this clone: Its ends do not fully match the called genes, so a read error is possible. This chain joins TRBV6-6 and TRBJ2-5; 7 nucleotides match TRBD1. The CDR3 contains 14 residues. From germline, CDR1 is MNHNY and CDR2 SVGAGI (reference sequence). This CDR3 reads CASSYNRGQGTQYF. For the CDR3, the DNA is TGTGCCAGCAGTTACAACAGGGGCCAAGGGACCCAGTACTTC.

This chain links TRBV15 with TRBJ2-3; 13 nucleotides align to TRBD2. The CDR3 totals 18 residues. Losses at the gene ends were 3 bases for V and 5 bases for J; bases not matched to a gene: 11. The germline V gene has CDR1 LNHNV and CDR2 YYDKDF (reference sequence). The CDR3 loop is CATSSIGQGLAGRDTQYF. CDR3 DNA: TGTGCCACCAGCAGCATAGGACAGGGACTAGCGGGAAGAGATACGCAGTATTTT.